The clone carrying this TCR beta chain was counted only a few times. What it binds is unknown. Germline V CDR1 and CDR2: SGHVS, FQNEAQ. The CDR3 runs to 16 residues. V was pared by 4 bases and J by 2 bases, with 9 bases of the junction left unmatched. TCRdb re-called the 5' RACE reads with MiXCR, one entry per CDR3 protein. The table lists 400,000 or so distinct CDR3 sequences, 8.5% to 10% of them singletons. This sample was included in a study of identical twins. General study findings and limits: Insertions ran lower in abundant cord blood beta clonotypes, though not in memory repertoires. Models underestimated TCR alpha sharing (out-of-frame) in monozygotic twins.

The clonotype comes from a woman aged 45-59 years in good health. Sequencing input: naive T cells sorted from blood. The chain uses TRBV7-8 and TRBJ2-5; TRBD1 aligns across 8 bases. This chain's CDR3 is CASSSTTGQGQETQYF. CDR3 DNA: TGTGCCAGCAGCTCAACAACCGGACAGGGACAAGAGACCCAGTACTTC.